This entry describes one TCR beta chain. The antigen is unknown. V dropped 4 bases and J dropped 1; count of bases not matched to a gene: 3. From germline, CDR1 is KGHSH and CDR2 LQKENI. The CDR3 covers 14 residues. Profiling relied on immunoSEQ multiplex PCR, and the TCRdb table lists in-frame clones only, not all of them. The sample lists over 40,000 clones; approximately 78% were seen once. This sample is part of a study of early stage breast cancer tumors. Findings of the study overall: In about 90% of the 16 patients, blood comparison separated tumor from normal breast.

Sequencing was performed on blood. This receptor was identified in a person aged 40 to 50 with breast cancer. The chain employs TRBV18 and TRBJ1-1, with 7 bases aligning to TRBD1. CDR3 amino acids: CASSRDSRNTEAFF. As DNA, the CDR3 is TGTGCCAGCTCACGGGACAGCAGGAACACTGAAGCTTTCTTT.